This T cell receptor (beta chain) was sequenced during a study of T cells after yellow fever vaccination. Using its own MiXCR run on the 5' RACE reads, TCRdb lists one record per CDR3 protein. The data contain 620,000 or so distinct CDR3 sequences, about a sixth of them singletons. The sample consisted of PBMCs, taken less than 6 days after the first yellow fever vaccination. This clonotype was sampled from a man aged 18 to 30 who received the YFV17D yellow fever vaccine.

The CDR3 DNA reads as TGTGCCAGCAGCCGCCACAGGGGCTATGGCTACACCTTC. It specifies CASSRHRGYGYTF. The rearrangement links TRBV27 to TRBJ1-2; 7 positions match TRBD1. The CDR3 has 13 residues. V shed 6 bases and J 4 bases; nucleotides not matched to a gene: 5. Germline V gives CDR1 MNHEY, CDR2 SMNVEV (reference sequence).